This TCR beta chain is drawn from a study of shared clonotypes between healthy human individuals. Study results and limitations: Naive subsets generally exceeded memory subsets in estimated richness. Clonotype sharing levels among donors were expected to vary with sequencing depth.

V trimming: 0 bases; J trimming: 0 bases; junction bases outside the gene matches: 2. The germline CDR1 and CDR2 sequences are KGHSH and LQKENI. The CDR3 is made up of 16 amino acids. With respect to this clone: The antigen is undetermined.

Clones were sequenced by immunoSEQ multiplex PCR, and TCRdb holds only the in-frame ones, with some missing. The repertoire holds over a million clones, nearly 99% seen once, with approximately 0.44% in the top ten. Into CD45RA+ naive and CD45RA-negative memory subsets, the CD4+ cells were split. Sample: naive CD4+ T cells sorted from blood. Sample subset: CD45RA+ positively selected. V is TRBV18 and J is TRBJ2-1, with 7 bases matching TRBD2. The clonotype comes from a young man in good health. CDR3 protein: CASSPPRTSSYNEQFF. The CDR3 region has the DNA TGTGCCAGCTCACCACCTCGGACTAGCTCCTACAATGAGCAGTTCTTC.